What follows describes a single T cell receptor (beta chain). Antigen specificity is unknown. In the same sample, other DNA sequences code for this CDR3. Up to 500,000 reads were sequenced per sample. The table came from immunoSEQ multiplex PCR; TCRdb's copy has only in-frame clones and leaves some out. This sample carries about 35,000 clones, about 81% of them seen once, and the ten largest clones take around 0.96%. The data were taken from a study of pediatric ulcerative colitis. Findings and caveats of the study: Two rectal clonotypes were found only in ulcerative colitis patients, all of them. Substantially fewer templates came from two patients' blood samples.

During colonoscopy, one to two rectal pinch biopsies were collected. The source of this sequence is a boy younger than 18 with mild ulcerative colitis. Specimen: gut tissue.

The CDR3 is CASSLLNSYEQYF. CDR3 nucleotides: TGCGCCAGCAGCCTGCTTAACTCCTACGAGCAGTACTTC. The J gene is TRBJ2-7, the V gene TRBV5-1; D is ambiguous. Trimming pared 4 bases from V and 0 bases from J, leaving 8 bases between. The CDR3 spans 13 residues. CDR1 is SGHRS, CDR2 YFSETQ, per germline.